This TCR beta chain was recovered during a study of T-cell memory formation after mild COVID-19 (dated by TCRdb to the early 2020s). For the wider study: Most TCR sequence clusters were specific to one of the two donors. In two donors, T-cell clones that expanded and contracted after mild COVID-19 were followed by sequencing TCRalpha and TCRbeta repertoires longitudinally. The cohort was made up of two young adult volunteers, one female and one male, who were previously healthy.

Taken from cysteine to phenylalanine, the CDR3 has 16 residues. Of the read, only the CDR3 DNA is kept; its 48 bases are in frame from base 1. V gives up 1 base and J gives up 8 bases, and the segment between their germline ends measures 18 bases. Per the germline V gene (reference sequence), SEHNR is the CDR1 and FQNEAQ is the CDR2. Ficoll-Paque density gradient centrifugation was used to isolate PBMCs. On the study overall, not on this receptor specifically: Contracting CD4+ clones turned up mainly in the CM and EM memory subsets, whereas EMRA was where CD8+ clones were enriched. SARS-CoV-2 specificity was not confirmed for the second-wave clones peaking on day 37. Only two mild cases were covered in the study, and larger cohorts including severe cases with pre-infection samples were considered necessary. Some responding clones were detected in pre-infection memory, which suggested that pre-existing cross-reactive memory T cells had joined the SARS-CoV-2 response. From day 15 to 85, contracting clones showed balanced CD4/CD8 phenotypes, whereas a second wave of clones that expanded from day 15 to 37 leaned towards CD4+.

Sequencing took place on an Illumina NovaSeq 6000. cDNA libraries for TCRalpha and TCRbeta were prepared by 5'RACE using constant-segment primers, with sample barcodes and unique molecular identifiers added. RNA was extracted from every sample with Trizol reagent. Libraries were amplified in two PCR steps, with a second sample barcode and Illumina TruSeq adapters added in the second step. Sequencing of libraries was performed on an Illumina NovaSeq with 2 x 150 bp paired-end reads. Concerning the study's data processing: Demultiplexing of reads and collapsing into UMI-guided consensus sequences were performed with migec v1.2.7. With mixcr v2.1.11, UMI consensuses were aligned to TRA and TRB V and J templates and assembled into clonotypes. A clonotype was counted as expanded or contracted only if both edgeR and NoisET called the change significant, with noise models trained on biological replicates. For edgeR calls, the cutoffs were a false discovery rate-adjusted p below 0.01 and a log2 fold-change threshold of 1. As an exploratory analysis of dynamics, max-normalized trajectories of the 1000 most abundant clonotypes were examined with PCA combined with hierarchical clustering. Separately sequenced CD4+ and CD8+ repertoires were used to assign the CD4 or CD8 phenotype of responding clones. Using fastp trimming at Q25 and MiXCR clonotype assembly, TCRdb reanalyzed the public sequencing data and kept in-frame beta chains. Each entry merges the rows of one CDR3 protein and shows their most common DNA and genes. None of the V and J calls come from the authors' own analysis; TCRdb made them. The sample data list some 260,000 distinct CDR3 sequences, and around 17% of these were observed just once. The ten most abundant clones make up about 3.5% of the sample.

This clonotype was seen a handful of times. Its cognate antigen has yet to be identified. Within one base of it there is no much larger clone, and no base qualities were kept. The receptor chain draws on TRBV7-9 and TRBJ1-3; the D gene is not confidently resolved. Sequenced material: PBMCs or a T cell subset sorted from them (not recorded which). The TCR sequence derives from a young man who had mild COVID-19 (a few samples of this study predate the infection). The sample titles of this study are shuffled in the database, so cell type and time point are left out; the donor was told from shared clones. The DNA sequence is as follows: TGTGCCAGCAGCTTAGTTCGCAGGATAGAAGGACACACCATATATTTT. It specifies CASSLVRRIEGHTIYF.